The following is a TCR beta chain sequence with its context. Its antigen is as yet unknown. V lost 10 bases to trimming and J lost 6 bases; unmatched junction nucleotides: 15. CDR1 MNHEY and CDR2 SVGAGI come from the germline V gene. The CDR3 has 15 residues. Per sample, a minimum of 6 million PBMCs were isolated. The data were obtained in a study of blood T cells in healthy people across ages. Sample-barcoded 5' priming and a J-beta primer mix drove a second PCR of roughly 6 to 12 cycles. TCRdb re-called the 5' RACE reads with MiXCR, one entry per CDR3 protein. The sample lists hundreds of thousands of distinct CDR3 sequences; around three fifths were seen once. General study points: Nothing was known about donor CMV status, and this possibly confounded expanded clonotype changes. With age, beta diversity per million T cells declined roughly linearly, significantly by about 40. PBMCs were not sorted, which prevented a conclusive comparison of naive versus antigen-experienced cells.

The sequence was collected from a man aged 40-55 years in good health. This chain links TRBV6-5 with TRBJ2-1; TRBD1 agrees at 7 bases. The source material was blood. CDR3 bases: TGTGCCACACACGAAGGGGGCCGCGCGATCAATGAGCAGTTCTTC. This sequence encodes CATHEGGRAINEQFF.